These 20 T cell receptor beta chains were all obtained from the same sample, sequenced in a study of tumor-infiltrating lymphocytes in glioblastoma multiforme. Three nested ARM-PCR rounds with V-beta and C-beta primers built TCRB libraries. A single record per CDR3 protein comes from TCRdb applying MiXCR to the multiplex PCR reads. The repertoire holds approximately 9,600 distinct CDR3 sequences, with less than 80% as singletons. Sample: brain tumor tissue. The origin of the receptors is a male donor with glioblastoma.

This clonotype was counted a single time. The chain employs TRBV11-3 and TRBJ2-5; D ambiguous. The CDR3 extends over 16 amino acids. CDR1 is SGHNT and CDR2 is YENEEA in the germline V gene. The V end lost 2 bases, the J end lost 1 base, and 14 bases lay between the germline ends. CDR3 protein: CASSLYTIMAQETQYF. CDR3 nucleotide sequence: TGTGCCAGCAGCTTATATACAATAATGGCCCAAGAGACCCAGTACTTC.

The table lists this clonotype with a count of one. The chain carries TRBV6-5 and TRBJ2-6; D is unresolved. Germline V gene data show CDR1 as MNHEY and CDR2 as SVGAGI. The CDR3 consists of 16 residues. V lost 6 bases to trimming and J lost 0 bases, with 12 bases between them. The CDR3 here is CASSQPRLSGANVLTF. DNA of the CDR3: TGTGCCAGCAGCCAACCGCGACTCTCTGGGGCCAACGTCCTGACTTTC.

Many counts were recorded for this clonotype. J is TRBJ1-1 and V is TRBV28; 9 nucleotides align to TRBD1. Germline CDR1 is MDHEN and CDR2 is SYDVKM. The CDR3 runs 16 residues. J was trimmed by 1 base and V by 6 bases; bases with no gene match: 9. The chain's CDR3 is CASSPLGQGGNTEAFF. The CDR3 nucleotides are TGTGCCAGCAGCCCATTGGGACAGGGCGGGAACACTGAAGCTTTCTTT.

Points on this clonotype: A junction end diverges from the germline sequence, so it may reflect a read error. The chain joins TRBV29-1 to TRBJ2-7; D may match TRBD1 or TRBD2 (5 bases each). The CDR3 has 13 residues. Germline V gene data show CDR1 as SQVTM and CDR2 as ANQGSEA. The CDR3 DNA follows: TGTAGCGTTACCGGGATAGGGGATTACGAGCAGTACTTC. Its translation is CSVTGIGDYEQYF.

The table lists this clonotype with many counts. The chain carries TRBV2 and TRBJ2-7; no clear D gene. Germline values: CDR1 SNHLY, CDR2 FYNNEI. V was clipped by 2 bases and J by 5 bases, with 7 bases between them. The CDR3 is 12 amino acids. As DNA, the CDR3 is TGTGCCAGCAGTGAACAAATCGACGAGCAGTACTTC. Its protein product is CASSEQIDEQYF.

This sequence joins TRBV4-1 and TRBJ2-2; 13 bases align to TRBD2. The CDR3 is 18 residues long. J gave up 6 bases and V 2 bases, and 9 bases lay outside the gene matches. Germline V CDR1 and CDR2: MGHRA, YSYEKL. The CDR3 DNA reads as TGCGCCAGCAGCCAATACGGGACTAGCGGGACACTAGCCGGGGAGCTGTTTTTT. It encodes CASSQYGTSGTLAGELFF.

By sample fraction, this clonotype is medium-sized. The V call is TRBV7-9, the J call TRBJ1-4; D unresolved. CDR1 is SEHNR, CDR2 FQNEAQ, per germline (reference sequence). V lost 2 bases, J lost 5 bases, and 9 bases lay in between. This CDR3 is built from 14 residues. The CDR3 reads CASSLRRENEKLFF. The CDR3 DNA reads as TGTGCCAGCAGCTTACGGCGAGAGAATGAAAAACTGTTTTTT.

The chain is built from TRBV11-3 and TRBJ2-1; either TRBD1 or TRBD2 may supply D (6 bases each). The germline gives CDR1 SGHNT, CDR2 YENEEA. The CDR3 runs to 16 residues. The ends were cut back, 5 bases at V and 4 bases at J, with 18 bases in the middle. For the CDR3, the DNA is TGTGCCAGCAGCCCACCCTGGGGGGCCGGGTACAATGAGCAGTTCTTC. Its translation: CASSPPWGAGYNEQFF.

Regarding this clonotype: A single base separates this from a much larger clone, so it may be a read error. The chain couples TRBV11-1 to TRBJ2-1, with D perhaps matching TRBD1 (5 bases). Germline V gene data show CDR1 as SGHAT and CDR2 as FQDESV (reference sequence). This CDR3 comprises 14 residues. Trimming removed 5 bases at V and 4 bases at J, with 12 bases between. DNA for the CDR3: TGTGCCAGCAGCCCAAGGGGAAGGTACAATGAGCAGTTCTTC. Translation gives CASSPRGRYNEQFF.

The rearrangement uses TRBV10-3 and TRBJ2-2; D perhaps matches TRBD1 (7 bases). Trimming took off 10 bases at V and 0 bases at J, with 12 bases between the two ends. Germline V gene lookup returns CDR1 ENHRY and CDR2 SYGVKD. The CDR3 totals 14 residues. The CDR3 sequence: CASQGGANTGELFF. CDR3 nucleotides: TGTGCCAGTCAGGGGGGAGCGAACACCGGGGAGCTGTTTTTT.

This clonotype was picked up many times. V gene TRBV7-9 combines with J gene TRBJ1-1, with D possibly TRBD1 on 6 matching bases. Trimming took 1 base from V and 6 from J, leaving 15 bases between them. CDR1 and CDR2 from the germline V gene are SEHNR and FQNEAQ (reference sequence). The CDR3 consists of 15 residues. The CDR3 reads CASSLVQGVIAEAFF. In DNA, the CDR3 is TGTGCCAGCAGCTTAGTACAGGGAGTAATCGCTGAAGCTTTCTTT.

A remark on this clonotype: One end of the junction is discordant with germline, which a read error may explain. V and J are TRBV5-6 and TRBJ2-7, with D possibly TRBD2 on 5 matching bases. CDR1 and CDR2 from the germline V gene are SGHDT and YYEEEE. CDR3 length equals 13 residues. The DNA for the CDR3 is TGTGCCAGCAGCTTGACTAGTCACCACGAGCAGAACTTC. It specifies CASSLTSHHEQNF.

The chain uses TRBV5-5 and TRBJ1-2, with D possibly being TRBD1 (6 bases). Between the trimmed V and J ends, which lost 3 bases and 4 bases, there was a span of 10 bases. Germline V gene data show CDR1 as SGHKS and CDR2 as YYEKEE (reference sequence). The CDR3 sequence is 13 residues long. In DNA, the CDR3 is TGTGCCAGCAGCTCGGGACACCTCTATGGCTACACCTTC. It specifies CASSSGHLYGYTF.

J is TRBJ2-2 and V is TRBV10-3; D is perhaps TRBD1 or TRBD2 (5 bases each). Germline CDR1 and CDR2: ENHRY and SYGVKD. V lost 6 bases and J lost 1, with 9 bases in between. This CDR3 contains 14 residues. The CDR3 sequence is CAIRRDGNTGELFF. CDR3 nucleotide sequence: TGTGCCATCAGGAGGGACGGGAACACCGGGGAGCTGTTTTTT.

The gene calls are TRBV7-9 and TRBJ2-7; D uncertain. The V and J ends lost 5 bases and 2 bases respectively, with 13 bases between them. CDR1 SEHNR and CDR2 FQNEAQ come from the germline V gene (reference sequence). The CDR3 sequence is 14 residues long. The CDR3 protein is CASSPSRVPYEQYF. CDR3 sequence (DNA): TGTGCCAGCAGCCCCTCAAGGGTTCCCTACGAGCAGTACTTC.

This clonotype was recorded once. The chain employs TRBV11-3 and TRBJ1-3; D unresolved. CDR1 and CDR2 (germline): SGHNT, YENEEA. V dropped 5 bases and J dropped 0 bases, with 11 bases sitting between them. CDR3 size: 15 residues. The DNA for the CDR3 is TGTGCCAGCAGCGTGACGTCGAACTCTGGAAACACCATATATTTT. It specifies CASSVTSNSGNTIYF.

This rearrangement joins TRBV20-1 to TRBJ2-3; 10 bases align to TRBD2. J lost 2 bases, V lost 3 bases, and 20 bases had no gene match. Germline CDR1 and CDR2: DFQATT and SNEGSKA (reference sequence). The CDR3 contains 20 residues. In DNA form, the CDR3 reads TGCAGTGCTAGTCGCCTCGGACTAGCGGCAGGGCCGAGTAACACAGATACGCAGTATTTT. Its translation: CSASRLGLAAGPSNTDTQYF.

This clonotype is judged medium-sized (0.01 to 0.1%). The J gene is TRBJ1-3, the V gene TRBV5-4, with 7 positions matching TRBD1. Per the germline V gene, CDR1 is SGHNT and CDR2 is YYREEE (reference sequence). The CDR3 consists of 16 residues. V was clipped by 0 bases and J by 0 bases; unmatched bases: 3. CDR3 in DNA: TGTGCCAGCAGCTTGGGGGGACAGAACTCTGGAAACACCATATATTTT. This encodes CASSLGGQNSGNTIYF.

This clonotype has just a few counts. A much more abundant neighbour one base away suggests this may be a read error. This chain uses TRBV20-1 with TRBJ2-1; TRBD2 matches 10 bases. This CDR3 has 15 amino acids. CDR1 is DFQATT, CDR2 SNEGSKA, per germline (reference sequence). The CDR3: CSARWTSGAYSEQFF. CDR3 DNA: TGCAGTGCTAGGTGGACTAGCGGCGCCTACAGTGAGCAGTTCTTC.

V usage is TRBV6-5 and J usage is TRBJ1-1; a weak D match, TRBD1 (5 bases). The germline V gene has CDR1 MNHEY and CDR2 SVGAGI. The CDR3 loop spans 16 amino acids. V shed 7 bases and J shed 0 bases, with 18 bases lying between them. This CDR3 reads CASTRKAGGMNTEAFF. The CDR3 region has the DNA TGTGCCAGCACCCGCAAGGCGGGGGGGATGAACACTGAAGCTTTCTTT.